The T cell receptor (beta chain) under discussion was sequenced for a study of Ad26.COV2.S vaccination and SARS-CoV-2 variants. Background on the study: Ad26.COV2.S was injected intramuscularly once or twice, 56 days apart.

Treatment indicated: 19 received Ad26.COV2.S at low or high dose, single or two shots; several received placebo; per-sample allocation not given. Repertoires come from day 63 after the first vaccine or placebo injection. The vaccine delivered Wuhan-strain SARS-CoV-2 spike through an Ad26 vector. Findings and limits, study-wide: Breadth, reportedly substantial, characterized the spike-specific CD8+ and CD4+ T cell responses after vaccination.

Comments on this clone: Its specificity is unknown.

Clones were read by immunoSEQ multiplex PCR, and TCRdb kept only the in-frame ones, dropping some. The sample has a few hundred thousand clones, approximately 83% seen once. Trimming stripped 5 bases from V and 6 bases from J, with 9 bases between. Germline lookup yields CDR1 DFQATT and CDR2 SNEGSKA (reference sequence). The CDR3 contains 11 residues. The TCR originated in a person aged 18-60 years who received the Ad26.COV2.S COVID-19 vaccine or a placebo. This chain links TRBV20-1 with TRBJ2-3, with D unresolved. The sample in question was peripheral blood, obtained in a trial of Ad26.COV2.S vaccine versus placebo. The DNA of the CDR3 is TGCAGTGCTCCCCTGAGTGATACGCAGTATTTT. The encoded protein is CSAPLSDTQYF.